Below are 21 T cell receptor beta chains sequenced from a single sample in a study of blood T cell repertoires in COVID-19. Produced via immunoSEQ multiplex PCR; TCRdb's table is partial and in-frame only. The sample has about 330,000 clones; about nine tenths are singletons. Source material: PBMCs or T cells enriched from blood (not recorded which). These receptors were collected from a woman younger than 30 who had recovered from COVID-19.

In this sample, this clone turned up a few times. V usage is TRBV28 and J usage is TRBJ1-2; possibly TRBD1 for D (6 bases). Trimming left V 3 bases short and J 6 bases short, with 11 bases between. The V gene's germline CDR1 is MDHEN and CDR2 SYDVKM. The CDR3 is 13 residues long. The CDR3: CASSFGGANGYTF. The CDR3 DNA is TGTGCCAGCAGTTTTGGGGGGGCGAATGGCTACACCTTC.

The V call is TRBV7-9, the J call TRBJ2-1, with TRBD2 as a possible D gene (5 bases). Germline V gene lookup returns CDR1 SEHNR and CDR2 FQNEAQ (reference sequence). The germline V and J ends were trimmed by 6 bases and 6 bases, with 15 bases remaining between them. The CDR3 length is 14 residues. The CDR3 loop is CASSNTRGSNEQFF. The CDR3 DNA reads as TGTGCCAGCAGTAATACTCGGGGATCCAATGAGCAGTTCTTC.

This clone was recorded a few times. V usage is TRBV5-1 and J usage is TRBJ2-5; 8 positions agree with TRBD1. CDR1 and CDR2 from the germline V gene are SGHRS and YFSETQ. The CDR3 loop spans 15 amino acids. V gave up 4 bases and J gave up 5 bases; unmatched junction bases: 10. The CDR3 region has the DNA TGCGCCAGCAGCCGTCTAGGACAGGGTGGTGAGACCCAGTACTTC. Amino acids: CASSRLGQGGETQYF.

This chain joins TRBV4-1 and TRBJ2-7, with D unresolved. Trimming removed 1 base at V and 5 bases at J, with 18 bases between. CDR3 length: 16 amino acids. CDR1 MGHRA and CDR2 YSYEKL come from the germline V gene. This CDR3 is CASSQGSTPLGDEQYF. The CDR3 nucleotides read TGCGCCAGCAGCCAAGGCTCGACTCCATTGGGTGACGAGCAGTACTTC.

The chain carries TRBV19 and TRBJ1-4, with 12 bases aligning to TRBD1. Germline V gene sequence: CDR1 LNHDA, CDR2 SQIVND (reference sequence). The CDR3 length is 15 residues. With 6 bases clipped from V and 5 bases from J, the junction kept 4 bases outside the gene matches. The CDR3 region is CASRGQGARNEKLFF. In DNA, the CDR3 is TGTGCCAGTAGGGGACAGGGGGCCCGCAATGAAAAACTGTTTTTT.

In this sample, this clone turned up a few times. Other DNA sequences in this specimen translate into the identical CDR3. V and J are TRBV18 and TRBJ2-5; D remains ambiguous. The CDR3 length is 13 residues. Per germline, CDR1 KGHSH and CDR2 LQKENI. The V and J ends lost 2 bases and 1 base respectively, with 5 bases between them. The CDR3 nucleotides read TGTGCCAGCTCACCAGGCCTCCAAGAGACCCAGTACTTC. Protein product: CASSPGLQETQYF.

Only one count was recorded for this clone. The V call is TRBV5-1, the J call TRBJ2-2, with D possibly matching TRBD1 (5 bases). Germline values: CDR1 SGHRS, CDR2 YFSETQ. Trimming left V 0 bases short and J 8 bases short, with 8 bases between. This CDR3 is built from 13 residues. This CDR3 reads CASSLEGKGELFF. In DNA form, the CDR3 reads TGCGCCAGCAGCTTGGAGGGGAAGGGGGAGCTGTTTTTT.

CDR3 in DNA: TGTGCCAGTACCCAGAGCGCTACTTCCTACAATGAGCAGTTCTTC. Translation gives CASTQSATSYNEQFF. J is TRBJ2-1 and V is TRBV7-2; D unclear. CDR3 length equals 15 residues. Germline CDR1 is SGHTA and CDR2 is FQGNSA. Trimming left V 9 bases short and J 1 base short, with 16 bases between.

The gene calls are TRBV9 and TRBJ2-1, with D perhaps TRBD2 (5 bases). The V end lost 0 bases, the J end lost 5 bases, and 12 bases lay between the germline ends. CDR3 length: 15 amino acids. CDR1 is SGDLS and CDR2 is YYNGEE in the germline V gene. CDR3 nucleotide sequence: TGTGCCAGCAGCGTAGTGTCTAGCTCTAACAATGAGCAGTTCTTC. It translates to CASSVVSSSNNEQFF.

This clone was seen only once. This chain uses TRBV3-1 (or the pseudogene TRBV3-2) with TRBJ2-2, with a tentative D call TRBD2 (6 bases). CDR1 is LGHDT, CDR2 YNNKEL, per germline (reference sequence). There are 15 residues in the CDR3. Trimming left V 5 bases short and J 4 bases short, with 14 bases between. The DNA for the CDR3 is TGTGCCAGCAGCGTTCGGGACTCCTCCACCGGGGAGCTGTTTTTT. Protein: CASSVRDSSTGELFF.

V gene TRBV13 combines with J gene TRBJ1-3, with a possible D match to TRBD1 (6 bases). The germline V gene has CDR1 PRHDT and CDR2 FYEKMQ (reference sequence). The CDR3 runs to 14 residues. V was trimmed by 6 bases and J by 3 bases, leaving 12 bases between them. The CDR3: CASSGGASGNTIYF. CDR3 nucleotides: TGTGCCAGCAGTGGGGGGGCCAGTGGAAACACCATATATTTT. Based on the CDR3 plus reference TRBV13 and TRBJ1-3, the full variable domain is AAGVIQSPRHLIKEKRETATLKCYPIPRHDTVYWYQQGPGQDPQFLISFYEKMQSDKGSIPDRFSAQQFSDYHSELNMSSLELGDSALYFCASSGGASGNTIYFGEGSWLTVV.

The CDR3 loop reads CASSQGQGAREKLFF. The DNA of the CDR3 is TGTGCCAGCAGCCAAGGACAGGGGGCGCGAGAAAAACTGTTTTTT. The genes are TRBV3-1 (or the pseudogene TRBV3-2) and TRBJ1-4, with TRBD1 identical over 10 bases. Looked up from germline, CDR1 is LGHDT and CDR2 is YNNKEL (reference sequence). This CDR3 has 15 residues. With 1 base clipped from V and 8 bases from J, the junction kept 4 bases outside the gene matches.

The chain is built from TRBV27 and TRBJ2-7, with D uncertain. Germline assignment: CDR1 MNHEY and CDR2 SMNVEV (reference sequence). The CDR3 extends over 14 amino acids. The ends were cut back, 2 bases at V and 0 bases at J, with 8 bases in the middle. CDR3 nucleotide sequence: TGTGCCAGCAGTTTAGTGAGCGACTCCTACGAGCAGTACTTC. It codes for CASSLVSDSYEQYF.

This sequence joins TRBV3-1 (or the pseudogene TRBV3-2) and TRBJ1-6; D not certain. V was trimmed by 0 bases and J by 5 bases, leaving 11 bases between them. The length of the CDR3 is 16 residues. Germline CDR1 is LGHDT and CDR2 is YNNKEL (reference sequence). CDR3 in amino acids: CASSQDWRADNSPLHF. The CDR3, as DNA: TGTGCCAGCAGCCAAGATTGGAGGGCAGATAATTCACCCCTCCACTTT.

This rearrangement joins TRBV27 to TRBJ2-1, with TRBD2 matching over 8 bases. This CDR3 comprises 15 residues. Looked up from germline, CDR1 is MNHEY and CDR2 is SMNVEV (reference sequence). V was clipped by 3 bases and J by 5 bases; unmatched bases: 6. CDR3 sequence: CASSFLAGGNNEQFF. In DNA form, the CDR3 reads TGTGCCAGCAGTTTTCTAGCGGGTGGGAACAATGAGCAGTTCTTC.

This clone has only one observation. This chain joins TRBV3-1 (or the pseudogene TRBV3-2) and TRBJ1-2, with 7 bases that match TRBD1. CDR3 size: 14 residues. The V gene end was trimmed by 3 bases and the J gene end by 5 bases; junction bases not matched to a gene: 6. CDR1 is LGHDT, CDR2 YNNKEL, per germline (reference sequence). The CDR3 reads CASSQNRGGYGYTF. The CDR3, as DNA: TGTGCCAGCAGCCAGAACAGGGGAGGATATGGCTACACCTTC.

This clone was detected a few times. The rearrangement uses TRBV18 and TRBJ2-1; no reliable D call. Germline values: CDR1 KGHSH, CDR2 LQKENI. V was trimmed by 2 bases and J by 8 bases, leaving 10 bases between them. CDR3 length: 13 residues. The CDR3 loop is CASSPIDSYEQFF. The CDR3 nucleotides are TGTGCCAGCTCACCAATAGATAGTTATGAGCAGTTCTTC.

The genes are TRBV6-5 and TRBJ1-6; 9 bases map to TRBD1. The germline V gene encodes CDR1 MNHEY and CDR2 SVGAGI. The CDR3 is 15 amino acids. J lost 7 bases, V lost 8 bases, and 9 bases had no gene match. The CDR3 coding sequence is TGTGCCAGCGCTCGGGGACAGGGCGGCAATTCACCCCTCCACTTT. Its translation: CASARGQGGNSPLHF.

V usage is TRBV10-3 and J usage is TRBJ1-2, with D tentatively TRBD1 (6 bases). Germline values: CDR1 ENHRY, CDR2 SYGVKD. V dropped 5 bases and J dropped 7 bases, with 26 bases sitting between them. The CDR3 consists of 17 residues. CDR3 sequence reads: CAISYLRDTKTPSGYTF. The CDR3 DNA reads TGTGCCATCAGTTATCTCCGGGACACAAAAACCCCCAGTGGCTACACCTTC.

The sample holds a few counts of this clone. The V gene is TRBV10-1, the J gene TRBJ2-2; TRBD1 matches at 8 bases. V trimming: 0 bases; J trimming: 2 bases; junction bases outside the gene matches: 2. There are 16 residues in the CDR3. Germline assignment: CDR1 WNHNN and CDR2 SYGVQD (reference sequence). Here the CDR3 reads CASSESAGGNTGELFF. CDR3 bases: TGCGCCAGCAGTGAGTCTGCAGGGGGCAACACCGGGGAGCTGTTTTTT.

The chain joins TRBV7-3 to TRBJ2-5; perhaps TRBD1 as D (6 bases). The CDR3 is made up of 14 amino acids. Germline-derived CDR1 and CDR2 are SGHTA and FQGTGA. Trimming took off 5 bases at V and 5 bases at J, with 15 bases between the two ends. The CDR3 coding sequence is TGTGCCAGCAGCCCATTCGCCAGGGGCGAGACCCAGTACTTC. Translation gives CASSPFARGETQYF.